The 3 T cell receptor beta chains listed next were all sequenced from one sample in a study of circulating CD8 cells and anti-PD-1 response in melanoma. From live CD3+CD8+TCRalphabeta+ cells, four PD-1 and/or TIGIT subsets were sorted. Each library started from roughly 15 ng of total RNA using the QIAseq Immune Repertoire TCR panel. TCRdb re-called the reads through MiXCR, storing one row per CDR3 protein. There are 600 to 700 distinct CDR3 sequences in the sample; over 9% occur only once, and approximately 40% lies in the top ten. The sample was CD8+ T cells from PBMCs, taken at baseline or after one month of anti-PD-1 therapy (not recorded which). These receptor sequences come from a human donor with melanoma.

This clonotype is labeled medium-sized. The chain has TRBV4-1 and TRBJ2-7; D may be TRBD1 (6 bases). The CDR3 has 13 residues. Germline loops: CDR1 MGHRA, CDR2 YSYEKL. Trimming shortened V by 3 bases and J by 5 bases, and 11 bases separated the two germline ends. CDR3 protein: CASSQGAEDEQYF. As DNA, the CDR3 is TGCGCCAGCAGCCAGGGGGCAGAGGACGAGCAGTACTTC.

Concerning this clonotype itself: The junction departs from germline at one end; a sequencing error may be responsible. This chain joins TRBV27 and TRBJ2-7; D not resolved. Per germline, CDR1 MNHEY and CDR2 SMNVEV (reference sequence). The CDR3 is 13 residues long. DNA for the CDR3: TGTGCCAGCAGTTTAGAACAGAACTACGAGCGGTACTTC. It is translated as CASSLEQNYERYF.

By proportion, this clonotype is hyperexpanded. The chain recombines TRBV27 with TRBJ2-5, with D possibly matching TRBD2 (6 bases). The CDR3 is made up of 13 amino acids. Between the trimmed V and J ends, which lost 2 bases and 6 bases, there was a span of 10 bases. Germline CDR1 and CDR2: MNHEY and SMNVEV (reference sequence). The chain's CDR3 is CASSLGGGKTQYF. Written as DNA, the CDR3 is TGTGCCAGCAGTTTAGGGGGAGGAAAGACCCAGTACTTC.